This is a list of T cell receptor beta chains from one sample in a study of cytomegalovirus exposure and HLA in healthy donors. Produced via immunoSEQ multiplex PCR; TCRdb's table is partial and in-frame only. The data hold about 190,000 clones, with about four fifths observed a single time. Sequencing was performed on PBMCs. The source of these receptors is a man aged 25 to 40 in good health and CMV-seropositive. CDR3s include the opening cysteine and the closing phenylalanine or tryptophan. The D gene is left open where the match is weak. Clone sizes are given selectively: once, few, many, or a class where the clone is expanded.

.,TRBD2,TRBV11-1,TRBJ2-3,CASSLPSGSTDTQYF,TGTGCCAGCAGCTTGCCTAGCGGGAGCACAGATACGCAGTATTTT
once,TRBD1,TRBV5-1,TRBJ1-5,CASSQYPTGENQPQHF,TGCGCCAGCAGCCAATATCCGACAGGGGAAAATCAGCCCCAGCATTTT
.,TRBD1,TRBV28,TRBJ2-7,CASILSGQGATYEQYF,TGTGCCAGCATCCTATCGGGACAGGGGGCTACCTACGAGCAGTACTTC
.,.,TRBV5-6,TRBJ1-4,CASSLAGWEKLFF,TGTGCCAGCAGCTTGGCAGGGTGGGAAAAACTGTTTTTT
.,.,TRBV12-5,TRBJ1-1,CASAQEEGTEAFF,TGTGCTAGTGCTCAGGAGGAGGGCACTGAAGCTTTCTTT
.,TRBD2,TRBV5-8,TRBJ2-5,CASSLGLAGGQETQYF,TGTGCCAGCAGCTTGGGACTAGCGGGGGGGCAAGAGACCCAGTACTTC
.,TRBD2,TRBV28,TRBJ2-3,CASSGGASGRATDTQYF,TGTGCCAGCAGCGGAGGGGCTAGCGGGAGGGCCACAGATACGCAGTATTTT
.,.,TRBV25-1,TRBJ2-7,CASNRDSYEQYF,TGTGCCAGTAACAGGGACTCCTACGAGCAGTACTTC
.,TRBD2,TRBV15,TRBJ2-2,CATSRDLAGERGLFF,TGTGCCACCAGCAGAGATCTAGCGGGAGAACGGGGGCTGTTTTTT
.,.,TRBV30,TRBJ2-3,CAWSWGDSTDTQYF,TGTGCCTGGAGCTGGGGCGATAGCACAGATACGCAGTATTTT
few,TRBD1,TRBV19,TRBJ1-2,CASSFHRGQRDYGYTF,TGTGCCAGTAGTTTCCACAGGGGGCAAAGGGACTATGGCTACACCTTC
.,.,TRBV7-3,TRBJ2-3,CASSLMGLSTDTQYF,TGTGCCAGCAGCTTAATGGGGCTTAGCACAGATACGCAGTATTTT
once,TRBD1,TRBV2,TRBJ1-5,CASTPYLTGGSGGQPQHF,TGTGCCAGCACCCCATATTTGACAGGGGGCTCGGGCGGTCAGCCCCAGCATTTT
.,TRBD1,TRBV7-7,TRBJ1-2,CASGPGTGGLTF,TGTGCTAGCGGCCCCGGGACAGGGGGCCTTACCTTC
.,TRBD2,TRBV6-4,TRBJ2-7,CATTSGRPLGEQYF,TGTGCCACGACTAGCGGGAGACCTCTGGGGGAGCAGTACTTC
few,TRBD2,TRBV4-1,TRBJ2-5,CASSQDPWEGRRGEETQYF,TGCGCCAGCAGCCAAGACCCTTGGGAGGGGCGGCGCGGGGAAGAGACCCAGTACTTC
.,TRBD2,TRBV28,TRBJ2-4,CASSLSSGLAKNIQYF,TGTGCCAGCAGTTTATCTAGCGGATTAGCCAAAAACATTCAGTACTTC
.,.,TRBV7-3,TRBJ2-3,CASSLSSLATDTQYF,TGTGCCAGCAGCTTAAGTAGCTTAGCGACAGATACGCAGTATTTT
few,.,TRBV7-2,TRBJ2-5,CASRLFGYQETQYF,TGTGCCAGCAGGCTATTCGGGTACCAAGAGACCCAGTACTTC
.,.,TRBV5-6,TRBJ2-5,CASSTRGTQYF,TGTGCCAGCAGCACTCGAGGGACCCAGTACTTC
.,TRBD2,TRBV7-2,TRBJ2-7,CASSLYGTSGSSGYEQYF,TGTGCCAGCAGCTTATACGGCACTAGCGGGAGCTCGGGCTACGAGCAGTACTTC
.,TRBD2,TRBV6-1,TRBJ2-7,CASSERLAGTSGSAYEQYF,TGTGCCAGCAGTGAAAGGTTAGCGGGGACTAGCGGGAGTGCCTACGAGCAGTACTTC
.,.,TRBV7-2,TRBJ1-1,CASSLDRETEAFF,TGTGCCAGCAGCTTAGACAGGGAGACTGAAGCTTTCTTT
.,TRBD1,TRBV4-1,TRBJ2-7,CASSRPVTGTYEQYF,TGCGCCAGCAGCCGGCCCGTGACAGGGACCTACGAGCAGTACTTC
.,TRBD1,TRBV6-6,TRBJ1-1,CASRGTGKSTEAFF,TGTGCCAGCAGGGGGACAGGGAAGTCCACTGAAGCTTTCTTT
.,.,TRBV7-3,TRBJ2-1,CASSLMVGEGIYNEQFF,TGTGCCAGCAGCTTAATGGTAGGCGAGGGAATTTACAATGAGCAGTTCTTC
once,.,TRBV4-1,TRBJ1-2,CASSQAMGSNYGYTF,TGCGCCAGCAGCCAAGCTATGGGGAGTAACTATGGCTACACCTTC
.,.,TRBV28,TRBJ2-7,CASSLLMSSYEQYF,TGTGCCAGCAGTCTCCTGATGAGCTCCTACGAGCAGTACTTC
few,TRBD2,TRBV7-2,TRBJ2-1,CASSFTSGYYNEQFF,TGTGCCAGCAGCTTCACTAGCGGCTATTACAATGAGCAGTTCTTC
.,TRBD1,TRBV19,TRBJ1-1,CASLYRGSEAFF,TGTGCCAGTCTTTACAGGGGCTCTGAAGCTTTCTTT